Sequencing of this T cell receptor (beta chain) was carried out in a study of identical twins. General study findings and limits: Fewer insertions were carried by abundant cord blood beta clonotypes, but none was seen in memory repertoires.

TCRdb re-called the 5' RACE reads with MiXCR, one entry per CDR3 protein. The sample lists about 340,000 distinct CDR3 sequences; 8.5% to 10% were seen once. There are many counts of this clonotype. What it binds is unknown. The sample consisted of naive T cells sorted from blood. This receptor was taken from a woman in her fifties or sixties in good health.

The CDR3 loop reads CASSSLGALVDNEQFF. The CDR3 bases are TGCGCCAGCAGCTCGCTGGGCGCACTAGTTGACAATGAGCAGTTCTTC. The chain is built from TRBV5-1 and TRBJ2-1; TRBD2 might be the D (5 bases). V lost 3 bases, J lost 5 bases, and 18 bases lay in between. There are 16 residues in the CDR3. CDR1 and CDR2 from the germline V gene are SGHRS and YFSETQ.